These 20 T cell receptor beta chains were all obtained from the same sample, sequenced in a study of blood T cell repertoires in COVID-19. This table comes from immunoSEQ multiplex PCR, and its TCRdb copy is limited to in-frame clones, with some not included. The sample carries 140,000 or so clones, about three quarters recorded once. The sequencing sample was made of peripheral blood. These receptors were taken from a man aged 50-59 years with acute or convalescent COVID-19.

The chain uses TRBV19 and TRBJ2-7; 9 bases map to TRBD2. From germline, CDR1 is LNHDA and CDR2 SQIVND (reference sequence). The CDR3 sequence is 16 residues long. V was pared by 1 base and J by 1 base, with 5 bases of the junction left unmatched. The CDR3 is CASSIVARGGSYEQYF. The CDR3 DNA reads as TGTGCCAGTAGTATAGTTGCGCGGGGGGGGTCCTACGAGCAGTACTTC.

The sample holds a few counts of this clone. CDR3 region: CASSRTDLDSPLHF. CDR3 sequence (DNA): TGTGCCAGCAGTCGGACAGACCTGGATTCACCCCTCCACTTT. This sequence joins TRBV6-5 and TRBJ1-6; D may be TRBD1 (6 bases). V was clipped by 5 bases and J by 8 bases, with 13 bases between them. Looked up from germline, CDR1 is MNHEY and CDR2 is SVGAGI. This CDR3 comprises 14 residues.

This chain connects TRBV7-9 to TRBJ2-7, with D possibly being TRBD1 (5 bases). Germline CDR1 SEHNR, CDR2 FQNEAQ (reference sequence). Trimming cost V 1 base and J 2 bases, with 9 bases left between them. This CDR3 has 14 amino acids. The chain's CDR3 is CASSLGQSPYEQYF. The DNA of the CDR3 is TGTGCCAGCAGCTTAGGACAGAGCCCCTACGAGCAGTACTTC.

A single count supports this clone. The rearrangement uses TRBV9 and TRBJ2-1; 11 nucleotides agree with TRBD1. This CDR3 has 15 residues. The V segment lost 4 bases and the J segment 8 bases; nucleotides outside the gene matches: 8. The germline CDR1 and CDR2 sequences are SGDLS and YYNGEE. The CDR3 DNA sequence: TGTGCCAGCAGCTCCGGGACAGGGGGTATCTATGAGCAGTTCTTC. As protein: CASSSGTGGIYEQFF.

This chain connects TRBV9 to TRBJ2-1, with TRBD2 matching 11 bases. The junction had 5 bases not matched to a gene; V was cut back by 2 bases and J by 7 bases. The CDR3 is made up of 15 amino acids. CDR1 SGDLS and CDR2 YYNGEE come from the germline V gene. The CDR3 region has the DNA TGTGCCAGCAGCGTCCTAGCGGGGGGCCAAAATGAGCAGTTCTTC. It yields the protein CASSVLAGGQNEQFF.

The rearrangement joins TRBV6-5 to TRBJ2-7; D perhaps matches TRBD2 (5 bases). This CDR3 is built from 14 residues. The V end lost 6 bases, the J end lost 2 bases, and 14 bases lay between the germline ends. Germline V gene lookup returns CDR1 MNHEY and CDR2 SVGAGI. CDR3 region: CASRTTRPPYEQYF. Written as DNA, the CDR3 is TGTGCCAGCAGGACTACCCGCCCCCCCTACGAGCAGTACTTC.

The gene calls are TRBV11-2 and TRBJ1-3; no clear D. V lost 1 base and J lost 0, with 13 bases in between. The CDR3 covers 17 residues. CDR1 and CDR2 from the germline V gene are SGHAT and FQNNGV. As DNA, the CDR3 is TGTGCCAGCAGCTTAGGAAGAGGGAGGTTCTCTGGAAACACCATATATTTT. It encodes CASSLGRGRFSGNTIYF. The whole variable domain, remainder taken from reference TRBV11-2 and TRBJ1-3, is EAGVAQSPRYKIIEKRQSVAFWCNPISGHATLYWYQQILGQGPKLLIQFQNNGVVDDSQLPKDRFSAERLKGVDSTLKIQPAKLEDSAVYLCASSLGRGRFSGNTIYFGEGSWLTVV.

This clone was counted only a few times. V usage is TRBV3-1 (or the pseudogene TRBV3-2) and J usage is TRBJ2-5, with D uncertain. Trimming took off 0 bases at V and 7 bases at J, with 9 bases between the two ends. CDR1 is LGHDT, CDR2 YNNKEL, per germline (reference sequence). The CDR3 is 13 residues long. The chain's CDR3 is CASSQDVSGTQYF. The CDR3 nucleotides are TGTGCCAGCAGCCAAGATGTCTCGGGGACCCAGTACTTC.

The chain combines TRBV18 with TRBJ2-5, with TRBD1 identical over 8 bases. The CDR3 is 16 residues long. J lost 3 bases, V lost 0 bases, and 6 bases had no gene match. In germline, CDR1 is KGHSH, CDR2 LQKENI. The CDR3 nucleotides are TGTGCCAGCTCACCACCCTGGACAGGGAAAGAAGAGACCCAGTACTTC. Translation: CASSPPWTGKEETQYF. The full variable domain, completed using reference TRBV18 and TRBJ2-5, is NAGVMQNPRHLVRRRGQEARLRCSPMKGHSHVYWYRQLPEEGLKFMVYLQKENIIDESGMPKERFSAEFPKEGPSILRIQQVVRGDSAAYFCASSPPWTGKEETQYFGPGTRLLVL.

This clone came up a few times. The rearrangement uses TRBV4-1 and TRBJ1-3; D may be TRBD1 (6 bases). Trimming took off 2 bases at V and 2 bases at J, with 7 bases between the two ends. Germline assignment: CDR1 MGHRA and CDR2 YSYEKL. The CDR3 contains 14 residues. CDR3 sequence (DNA): TGCGCCAGCAGCCAATCAGGGGCTGGAAACACCATATATTTT. Protein: CASSQSGAGNTIYF.

The chain links TRBV3-1 (or the pseudogene TRBV3-2) to TRBJ2-7; 10 nucleotides agree with TRBD1. From germline, CDR1 is LGHDT and CDR2 YNNKEL (reference sequence). The CDR3 is 13 amino acids. V was clipped by 4 bases and J by 6 bases; unmatched bases: 3. Here the CDR3 reads CASSPWTGGEQYF. The CDR3 coding sequence is TGTGCCAGCAGCCCCTGGACAGGGGGCGAGCAGTACTTC.

Written as DNA, the CDR3 is TGTGCCAGCAGCCTAAGGGGGAGCTCCTACAATGAGCAGTTCTTC. This sequence encodes CASSLRGSSYNEQFF. The rearrangement links TRBV6-2 or TRBV6-3 to TRBJ2-1; maybe TRBD1 (6 bases). CDR1 and CDR2 from the germline V gene are MNHEY and SVGEGT. This CDR3 spans 15 amino acids. V dropped 6 bases and J dropped 0 bases, with 12 bases sitting between them.

This clone was detected a few times. The rearrangement joins TRBV7-2 to TRBJ2-1, with 7 nucleotides matching TRBD1. Germline values: CDR1 SGHTA, CDR2 FQGNSA. V trimming: 8 bases; J trimming: 4 bases; junction bases outside the gene matches: 2. This CDR3 comprises 12 residues. CDR3 bases: TGTGCCAGCGGGACAGATTACAATGAGCAGTTCTTC. Protein: CASGTDYNEQFF. Full variable domain (outside the CDR3, taken from reference TRBV7-2 and TRBJ2-1): GAGVSQSPSNKVTEKGKDVELRCDPISGHTALYWYRQSLGQGLEFLIYFQGNSAPDKSGLPSDRFSAERTGGSVSTLTIQRTQQEDSAVYLCASGTDYNEQFFGPGTRLTVL.

The chain carries TRBV25-1 and TRBJ2-2; TRBD2 agrees at 11 bases. Unmatched junction bases numbered 1, after V lost 4 bases and J lost 6 bases. The CDR3 loop spans 14 amino acids. Germline CDR1 MGHDK, CDR2 SYGVNS. CDR3 nucleotide sequence: TGTGCCAGCAGTGTAGCGGGGGGGCCCGGGGAGCTGTTTTTT. This sequence encodes CASSVAGGPGELFF.

This sequence joins TRBV6-1 and TRBJ2-5, with TRBD2 matching 10 bases. With 0 bases clipped from V and 1 base from J, the junction kept 14 bases outside the gene matches. CDR1 is MNHNS and CDR2 is SASEGT in the germline V gene. The CDR3 contains 20 residues. The CDR3 is CASSEASAGWASGGQETQYF. CDR3 bases: TGTGCCAGCAGTGAAGCCTCCGCGGGTTGGGCTAGCGGGGGCCAAGAGACCCAGTACTTC.

Only one count was recorded for this clone. V gene TRBV27 combines with J gene TRBJ1-2, with 10 bases aligning to TRBD1. The CDR3 is 15 residues long. After removal of 5 bases from V and 4 bases from J, the junction contained 7 bases not matched to a gene. The germline CDR1 and CDR2 sequences are MNHEY and SMNVEV (reference sequence). As DNA, the CDR3 is TGTGCCAGCAGTCTGACAGGGGGCAATCTCTATGGCTACACCTTC. Translated, it gives CASSLTGGNLYGYTF.

The rearrangement uses TRBV30 and TRBJ2-2, with 9 positions matching TRBD2. The CDR3 contains 15 residues. V lost 0 bases and J lost 4; bases outside the gene matches: 3. Germline V CDR1 and CDR2: GTSNPN, SVGIG (reference sequence). DNA of the CDR3: TGTGCCTGGAGTGTACCGGGACTAGCCACCGGGGAGCTGTTTTTT. Its translation: CAWSVPGLATGELFF.

This clone was counted a single time. The chain's CDR3 is CASSPGQGDEKLFF. DNA of the CDR3: TGTGCCAGCAGCCCGGGACAGGGGGACGAAAAACTGTTTTTT. The V and J genes are TRBV11-1 and TRBJ1-4; 11 positions agree with TRBD1. Germline V CDR1 and CDR2: SGHAT, FQDESV (reference sequence). The CDR3 totals 14 residues. V lost 5 bases to trimming and J lost 8 bases; unmatched junction nucleotides: 4.

This chain links TRBV5-1 with TRBJ2-5, with D perhaps TRBD1 (6 bases). V was clipped by 1 base and J by 3 bases, with 7 bases between them. Germline V gene lookup returns CDR1 SGHRS and CDR2 YFSETQ. The CDR3 totals 13 residues. The CDR3 sequence: CASSLSGEETQYF. The CDR3, as DNA: TGCGCCAGCAGCTTGTCAGGGGAAGAGACCCAGTACTTC.

The sample holds a few counts of this clone. J is TRBJ2-7 and V is TRBV25-1, with 9 bases identical to TRBD1. Trimming cost V 4 bases and J 2 bases; bases outside gene matches: 3. This CDR3 is built from 14 residues. Germline assignment: CDR1 MGHDK and CDR2 SYGVNS. The CDR3 bases are TGTGCCAGCAGTGCGAGGACAGGGGCCTACGAGCAGTACTTC. This gives the protein CASSARTGAYEQYF.